Listed here are 21 T cell receptor beta chains from one sample, sequenced in a study of T cell responses to AZD1222 COVID-19 vaccine. Using immunoSEQ multiplex PCR, the repertoire was profiled, and TCRdb retains in-frame clones only, with some absent. The sample yields about 60,000 clones, 70% to 80% seen once. The material was peripheral blood, obtained 28 days after the second AZD1222 dose. The receptors were gathered from an adult who received the AZD1222 COVID-19 vaccine.

The chain is built from TRBV19 and TRBJ1-2; TRBD1 aligns across 7 bases. The CDR3 covers 14 residues. Germline V CDR1 and CDR2: LNHDA, SQIVND (reference sequence). V lost 5 bases, J lost 5 bases, and 8 bases stayed unmatched. This CDR3 reads CASSVGQGVYGYTF. As DNA, the CDR3 is TGTGCCAGTAGTGTCGGGCAGGGGGTGTATGGCTACACCTTC.

The chain combines TRBV15 with TRBJ1-3; 8 nucleotides align to TRBD1. The CDR3 runs 15 residues. CDR1 and CDR2 (germline): LNHNV, YYDKDF (reference sequence). V shed 0 bases and J 2 bases; nucleotides not matched to a gene: 0. The chain's CDR3 is CATSRETGAGNTIYF. CDR3 nucleotide sequence: TGTGCCACCAGCAGAGAGACAGGGGCTGGAAACACCATATATTTT.

A single count supports this clone. The J gene is TRBJ1-1, the V gene TRBV28; D might be TRBD1 (5 bases). The CDR3 extends over 11 amino acids. Germline V gene sequence: CDR1 MDHEN, CDR2 SYDVKM. V lost 7 bases and J lost 7, with 10 bases in between. CDR3 DNA sequence: TGTGCCAGCACGGGGGTCGGTGAAGCTTTCTTT. As protein: CASTGVGEAFF.

The V and J genes are TRBV5-1 and TRBJ2-2; unclear D gene. The CDR3 has 15 residues. The V and J ends lost 1 base and 8 bases respectively, with 15 bases between them. Germline CDR1 is SGHRS and CDR2 is YFSETQ. The CDR3 nucleotides read TGCGCCAGCAGCTTGTCTGGCAGGCAAAAAGGGGAGCTGTTTTTT. Its translation: CASSLSGRQKGELFF. Complete variable domain (other parts from reference TRBV5-1 and TRBJ2-2): KAGVTQTPRYLIKTRGQQVTLSCSPISGHRSVSWYQQTPGQGLQFLFEYFSETQRNKGNFPGRFSGRQFSNSRSEMNVSTLELGDSALYLCASSLSGRQKGELFFGEGSRLTVL.

This clone showed up just once. The CDR3 here is CASSQRGTSVETQYF. The CDR3 coding sequence is TGCGCCAGCAGCCAGAGGGGTACTAGCGTGGAGACCCAGTACTTC. The chain recombines TRBV5-1 with TRBJ2-5; 7 bases are a match to TRBD2. Unmatched junction bases numbered 11, after V lost 4 bases and J lost 5 bases. The CDR3 totals 15 residues. From germline, CDR1 is SGHRS and CDR2 YFSETQ.

The chain joins TRBV6-5 to TRBJ1-5, with D hard to call. The CDR3 has 15 residues. V was trimmed by 6 bases and J by 6 bases, leaving 18 bases between them. The V gene's germline CDR1 is MNHEY and CDR2 SVGAGI. CDR3 sequence: CASSITRGPGQPQHF. In nucleotides, the CDR3 is TGTGCCAGCAGCATAACGCGGGGTCCGGGTCAGCCCCAGCATTTT.

The chain is built from TRBV28 and TRBJ1-1; 9 bases align to TRBD1. This CDR3 has 14 residues. Germline lookup yields CDR1 MDHEN and CDR2 SYDVKM. V lost 7 bases to trimming and J lost 2 bases; unmatched junction nucleotides: 5. CDR3 nucleotides: TGTGCCAGCAACCGACAGGGGGTAAACACTGAAGCTTTCTTT. It is translated as CASNRQGVNTEAFF.

The V and J genes are TRBV2 and TRBJ1-2; no definite D call. Germline V gene sequence: CDR1 SNHLY, CDR2 FYNNEI. Trimming took off 6 bases at V and 4 bases at J, with 9 bases between the two ends. The length of the CDR3 is 12 residues. The CDR3 sequence: CASRSVSYGYTF. The CDR3 DNA reads as TGTGCCAGCAGGTCTGTCAGCTATGGCTACACCTTC.

This chain connects TRBV9 to TRBJ1-3; D gene unclear. The CDR3 spans 15 residues. From germline, CDR1 is SGDLS and CDR2 YYNGEE. V shed 3 bases and J shed 2 bases, with 12 bases lying between them. This CDR3 reads CASSDQMAAGNTIYF. CDR3 sequence (DNA): TGTGCCAGCAGCGACCAGATGGCTGCTGGAAACACCATATATTTT.

The V and J genes are TRBV7-9 and TRBJ1-2; tentative D call: TRBD1 (5 bases). Germline-derived CDR1 and CDR2 are SEHNR and FQNEAQ (reference sequence). V lost 4 bases and J lost 8, with 11 bases in between. This CDR3 is built from 12 residues. The DNA for the CDR3 is TGTGCCAGCAGCTCCCGAAGGGGCGGCTACACCTTC. Its protein product is CASSSRRGGYTF.

Only a few counts were recorded for this clone. This chain connects TRBV19 to TRBJ1-5, with TRBD1 matching 10 bases. Germline lookup yields CDR1 LNHDA and CDR2 SQIVND (reference sequence). The CDR3 sequence is 16 residues long. V trimming: 5 bases; J trimming: 3 bases; junction bases outside the gene matches: 7. CDR3 residues: CASSVRQGAYNQPQHF. CDR3 nucleotides: TGTGCCAGTAGTGTTCGACAGGGGGCGTACAATCAGCCCCAGCATTTT.

The rearrangement uses TRBV11-3 and TRBJ2-2, with D unresolved. From germline, CDR1 is SGHNT and CDR2 YENEEA. CDR3 length: 14 residues. V lost 5 bases, J lost 1 base, and 8 bases lay in between. CDR3 DNA sequence: TGTGCCAGCAGCATAAAGAGGAACACCGGGGAGCTGTTTTTT. It translates to CASSIKRNTGELFF. Together with reference TRBV11-3 and TRBJ2-2, the CDR3 gives the full variable domain: EAGVVQSPRYKIIEKKQPVAFWCNPISGHNTLYWYLQNLGQGPELLIRYENEEAVDDSQLPKDRFSAERLKGVDSTLKIQPAELGDSAVYLCASSIKRNTGELFFGEGSRLTVL.

The chain links TRBV6-6 to TRBJ2-7; unclear D gene. V lost 4 bases, J lost 5 bases, and 9 bases lay in between. The CDR3 loop spans 12 amino acids. Germline V gene lookup returns CDR1 MNHNY and CDR2 SVGAGI (reference sequence). The CDR3 protein is CASSSLAHEQYF. DNA of the CDR3: TGTGCCAGCAGTTCCCTGGCTCACGAGCAGTACTTC.

The chain carries TRBV10-3 and TRBJ2-1, with D tentatively TRBD2 (6 bases). CDR3 length equals 16 residues. V gave up 1 base and J gave up 8 bases, with 18 bases separating them. Germline lookup yields CDR1 ENHRY and CDR2 SYGVKD. This chain's CDR3 is CAISEWGDPTLDEQFF. Here the CDR3 DNA reads TGTGCCATCAGTGAGTGGGGGGACCCTACCTTAGATGAGCAGTTCTTC.

This clone was observed once. CDR3 sequence reads: CASSQTNYGYTF. The CDR3 DNA follows: TGTGCCAGCAGCCAAACGAATTATGGCTACACCTTC. V is TRBV14 and J is TRBJ1-2; no reliable D call. V was pared by 2 bases and J by 5 bases, with 6 bases between. CDR3 size: 12 residues. Germline loops: CDR1 SGHDN, CDR2 FVKESK.

This chain connects TRBV5-5 to TRBJ2-5; D is undetermined. CDR1 is SGHKS, CDR2 YYEKEE, per germline (reference sequence). Trimming shortened V by 4 bases and J by 0 bases, and 16 bases separated the two germline ends. The CDR3 runs 16 residues. The CDR3 nucleotides are TGTGCCAGCAGCCTAGAACAGTTTCTTGACCAAGAGACCCAGTACTTC. Protein product: CASSLEQFLDQETQYF.

The chain uses TRBV7-2 and TRBJ2-3; possibly TRBD1 for D (6 bases). The CDR3 length is 15 residues. The ends were cut back, 5 bases at V and 1 base at J, with 13 bases in the middle. CDR1 SGHTA and CDR2 FQGNSA come from the germline V gene. CDR3 sequence (DNA): TGTGCCAGCAGCCTACAAAGGACAGGCACAGATACGCAGTATTTT. Amino acid sequence: CASSLQRTGTDTQYF.

V and J are TRBV5-1 and TRBJ1-1; D unresolved. V was shortened by 0 bases and J by 5 bases, with 14 bases between the two germline ends. Germline lookup yields CDR1 SGHRS and CDR2 YFSETQ. This CDR3 has 15 amino acids. The CDR3 loop reads CASSLAGLGTTEAFF. CDR3 coding DNA: TGCGCCAGCAGCTTGGCCGGGTTGGGTACTACTGAAGCTTTCTTT.

Comment on this clone: This sample also contains other DNA sequences that code for the same CDR3. The chain carries TRBV11-3 and TRBJ1-1; possibly TRBD1 for D (5 bases). V shed 5 bases and J shed 4 bases, with 23 bases lying between them. From germline, CDR1 is SGHNT and CDR2 YENEEA. The CDR3 is 17 residues long. Here the CDR3 reads CASSKVRGGRGFTEAFF. Written as DNA, the CDR3 is TGTGCCAGCAGCAAAGTTCGGGGGGGTCGGGGATTCACTGAAGCTTTCTTT.

The rearrangement links TRBV28 to TRBJ1-6; tentatively, D is TRBD1 (6 bases). Germline V gene lookup returns CDR1 MDHEN and CDR2 SYDVKM. The CDR3 is 14 amino acids. V was cut by 5 bases and J by 8 bases, with 13 bases left in between. The CDR3 here is CASSPRQDHSPLHF. CDR3 DNA sequence: TGTGCCAGCAGTCCCCGACAGGACCATTCACCCCTCCACTTT.

The V call is TRBV10-3, the J call TRBJ2-7, with TRBD2 identical over 7 bases. Germline V gene data show CDR1 as ENHRY and CDR2 as SYGVKD. This CDR3 comprises 13 residues. J gave up 2 bases and V 7 bases, and 5 bases lay outside the gene matches. CDR3 sequence: CAIMGGEAYEQYF. CDR3 bases: TGTGCCATCATGGGGGGGGAGGCCTACGAGCAGTACTTC.